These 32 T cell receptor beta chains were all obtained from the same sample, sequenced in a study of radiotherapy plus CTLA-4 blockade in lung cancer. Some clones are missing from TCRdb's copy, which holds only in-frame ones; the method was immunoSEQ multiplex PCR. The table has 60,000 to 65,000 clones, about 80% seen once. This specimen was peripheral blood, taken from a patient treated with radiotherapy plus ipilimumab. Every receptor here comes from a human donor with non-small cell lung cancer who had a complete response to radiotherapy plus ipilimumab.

CDR3 residues: CASSFNRAQHF. The CDR3 coding sequence is TGTGCCAGCAGCTTCAACAGGGCCCAGCATTTT. This chain joins TRBV5-8 and TRBJ1-5; D is perhaps TRBD1 (6 bases). V was shortened by 2 bases and J by 11 bases, with 8 bases between the two germline ends. CDR1 is SGHTS, CDR2 YDEGEE, per germline. The CDR3 is 11 residues long.

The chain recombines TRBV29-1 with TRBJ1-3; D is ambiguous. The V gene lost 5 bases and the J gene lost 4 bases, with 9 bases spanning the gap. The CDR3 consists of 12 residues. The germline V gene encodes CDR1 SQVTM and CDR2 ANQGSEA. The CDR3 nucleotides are TGCAGCGTTATCGGTGGGGGAAACACCATATATTTT. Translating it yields CSVIGGGNTIYF.

The CDR3 spells CASSWGGLAGTYNEQFF. The CDR3 DNA sequence: TGTGCCAGCAGCTGGGGTGGGCTAGCGGGCACCTACAATGAGCAGTTCTTC. V gene TRBV7-2 combines with J gene TRBJ2-1; TRBD2 aligns across 8 bases. Trimming took 4 bases from V and 2 from J; bases not matched to a gene: 10. CDR1 is SGHTA and CDR2 is FQGNSA in the germline V gene. This CDR3 comprises 17 residues. The variable domain in full, completed from reference TRBV7-2 and TRBJ2-1, reads GAGVSQSPSNKVTEKGKDVELRCDPISGHTALYWYRQSLGQGLEFLIYFQGNSAPDKSGLPSDRFSAERTGGSVSTLTIQRTQQEDSAVYLCASSWGGLAGTYNEQFFGPGTRLTVL.

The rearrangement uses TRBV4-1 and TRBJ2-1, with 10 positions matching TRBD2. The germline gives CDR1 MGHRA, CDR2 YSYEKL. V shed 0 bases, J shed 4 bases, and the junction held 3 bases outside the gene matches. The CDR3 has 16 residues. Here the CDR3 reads CASSQERAGGYNEQFF. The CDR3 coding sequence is TGCGCCAGCAGCCAAGAGCGAGCGGGGGGGTACAATGAGCAGTTCTTC.

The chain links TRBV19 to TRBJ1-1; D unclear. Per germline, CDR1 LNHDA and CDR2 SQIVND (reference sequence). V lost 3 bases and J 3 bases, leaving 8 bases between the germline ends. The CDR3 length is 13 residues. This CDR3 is CASSIGVDTEAFF. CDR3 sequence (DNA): TGTGCCAGTAGTATTGGGGTCGACACTGAAGCTTTCTTT.

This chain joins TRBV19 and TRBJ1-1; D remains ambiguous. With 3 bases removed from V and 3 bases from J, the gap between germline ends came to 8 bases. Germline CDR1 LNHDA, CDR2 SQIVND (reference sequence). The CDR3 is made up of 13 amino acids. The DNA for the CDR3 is TGTGCCAGTAGTATTTCGAGGGACACTGAAGCTTTCTTT. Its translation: CASSISRDTEAFF.

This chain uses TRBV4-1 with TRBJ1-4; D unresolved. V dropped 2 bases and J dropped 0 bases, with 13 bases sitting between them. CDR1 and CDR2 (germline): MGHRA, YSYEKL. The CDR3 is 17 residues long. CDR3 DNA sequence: TGCGCCAGCAGCCAATTGCACGGACCTGCAACTAATGAAAAACTGTTTTTT. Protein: CASSQLHGPATNEKLFF.

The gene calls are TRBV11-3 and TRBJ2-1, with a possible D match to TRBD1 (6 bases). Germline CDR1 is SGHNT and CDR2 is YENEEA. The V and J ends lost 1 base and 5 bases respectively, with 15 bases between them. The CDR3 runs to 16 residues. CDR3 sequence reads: CASSLVVQDSDNEQFF. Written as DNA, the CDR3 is TGTGCCAGCAGCTTAGTAGTACAGGACAGCGACAATGAGCAGTTCTTC.

The CDR3 DNA sequence: TGTGCCAGCAGCTTAAGTGGATACGAGCAGTACGTC. Translation: CASSLSGYEQYV. V gene TRBV7-9 combines with J gene TRBJ2-7; no clear D gene. Trimming pared 2 bases from V and 4 bases from J, leaving 6 bases between. The CDR3 extends over 12 amino acids. Germline V CDR1 and CDR2: SEHNR, FQNEAQ (reference sequence).

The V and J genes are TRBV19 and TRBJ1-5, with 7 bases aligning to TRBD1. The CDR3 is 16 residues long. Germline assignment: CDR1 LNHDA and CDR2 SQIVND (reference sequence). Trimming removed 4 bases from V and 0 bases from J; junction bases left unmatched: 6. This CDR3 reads CASSNLEGASNQPQHF. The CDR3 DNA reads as TGTGCCAGTAGTAATCTGGAGGGGGCTAGCAATCAGCCCCAGCATTTT.

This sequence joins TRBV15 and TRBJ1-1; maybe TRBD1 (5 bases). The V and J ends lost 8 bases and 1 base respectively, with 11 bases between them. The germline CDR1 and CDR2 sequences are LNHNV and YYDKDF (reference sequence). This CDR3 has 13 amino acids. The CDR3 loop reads CATDQGENTEAFF. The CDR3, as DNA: TGTGCCACCGATCAGGGCGAGAACACTGAAGCTTTCTTT.

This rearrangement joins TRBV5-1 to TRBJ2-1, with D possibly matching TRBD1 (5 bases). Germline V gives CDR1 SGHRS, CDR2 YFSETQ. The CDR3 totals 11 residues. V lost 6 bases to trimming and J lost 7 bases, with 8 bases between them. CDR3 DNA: TGCGCCAGCAACCCAGGGAATGAGCAGTTCTTC. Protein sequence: CASNPGNEQFF.

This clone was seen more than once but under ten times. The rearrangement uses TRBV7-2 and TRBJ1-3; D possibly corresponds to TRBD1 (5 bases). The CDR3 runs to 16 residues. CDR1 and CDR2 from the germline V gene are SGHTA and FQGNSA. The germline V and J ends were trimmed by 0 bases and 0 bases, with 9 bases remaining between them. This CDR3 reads CASSLAGAFSGNTIYF. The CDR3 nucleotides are TGTGCCAGCAGCTTAGCCGGGGCCTTCTCTGGAAACACCATATATTTT.

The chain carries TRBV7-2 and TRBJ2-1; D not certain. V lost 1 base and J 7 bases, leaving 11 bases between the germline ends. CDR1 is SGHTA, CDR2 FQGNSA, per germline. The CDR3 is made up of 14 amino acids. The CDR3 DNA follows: TGTGCCAGCAGCTTAGTCCCGACACGGAATGAGCAGTTCTTC. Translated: CASSLVPTRNEQFF.

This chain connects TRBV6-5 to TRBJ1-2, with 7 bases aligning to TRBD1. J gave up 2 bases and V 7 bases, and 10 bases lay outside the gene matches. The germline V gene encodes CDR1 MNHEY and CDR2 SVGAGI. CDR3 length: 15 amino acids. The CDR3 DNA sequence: TGTGCCAGCACCCCCACGGACAGGCACAACTATGGCTACACCTTC. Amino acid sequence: CASTPTDRHNYGYTF.

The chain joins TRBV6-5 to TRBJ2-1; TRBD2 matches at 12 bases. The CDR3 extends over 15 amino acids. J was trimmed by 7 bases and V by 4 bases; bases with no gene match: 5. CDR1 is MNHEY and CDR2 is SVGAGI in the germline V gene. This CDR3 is CASSSSGRAWNEQFF. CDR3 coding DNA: TGTGCCAGCAGTTCTAGCGGGAGGGCCTGGAATGAGCAGTTCTTC.

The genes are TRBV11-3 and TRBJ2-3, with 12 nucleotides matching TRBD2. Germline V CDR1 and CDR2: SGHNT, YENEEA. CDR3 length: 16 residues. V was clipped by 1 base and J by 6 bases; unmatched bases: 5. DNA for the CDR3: TGTGCCAGCAGCTTAGGAGCCACTAGCGGGAGGGATACGCAGTATTTT. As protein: CASSLGATSGRDTQYF. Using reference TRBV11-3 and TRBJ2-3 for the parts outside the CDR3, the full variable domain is EAGVVQSPRYKIIEKKQPVAFWCNPISGHNTLYWYLQNLGQGPELLIRYENEEAVDDSQLPKDRFSAERLKGVDSTLKIQPAELGDSAVYLCASSLGATSGRDTQYFGPGTRLTVL.

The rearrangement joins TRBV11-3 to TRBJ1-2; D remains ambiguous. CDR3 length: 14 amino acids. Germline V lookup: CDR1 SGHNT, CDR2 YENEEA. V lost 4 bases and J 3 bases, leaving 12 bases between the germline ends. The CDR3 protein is CASSSSLRDYGYTF. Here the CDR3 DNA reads TGTGCCAGCAGCTCCTCATTGAGGGACTATGGCTACACCTTC.

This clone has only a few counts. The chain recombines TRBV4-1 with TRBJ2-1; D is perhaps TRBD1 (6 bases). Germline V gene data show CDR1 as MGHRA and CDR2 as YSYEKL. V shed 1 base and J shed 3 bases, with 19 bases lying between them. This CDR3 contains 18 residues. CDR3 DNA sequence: TGCGCCAGCAGCCAAGTGTTTGGGGGTGCCAGGGGCTACAATGAGCAGTTCTTC. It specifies CASSQVFGGARGYNEQFF.

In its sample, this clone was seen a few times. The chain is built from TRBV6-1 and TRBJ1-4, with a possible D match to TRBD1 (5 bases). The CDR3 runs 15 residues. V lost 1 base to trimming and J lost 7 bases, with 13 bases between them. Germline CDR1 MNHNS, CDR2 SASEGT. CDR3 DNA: TGTGCCAGCAGTGAAGTCGGGACGGGAGGTGAAAAACTGTTTTTT. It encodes CASSEVGTGGEKLFF.

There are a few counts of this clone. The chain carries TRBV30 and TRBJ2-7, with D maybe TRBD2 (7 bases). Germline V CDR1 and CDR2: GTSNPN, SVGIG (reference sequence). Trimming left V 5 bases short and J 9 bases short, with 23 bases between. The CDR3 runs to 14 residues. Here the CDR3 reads CAWSSGRGGKSQYF. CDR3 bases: TGTGCCTGGTCATCAGGGAGGGGGGGTAAATCGCAGTACTTC.

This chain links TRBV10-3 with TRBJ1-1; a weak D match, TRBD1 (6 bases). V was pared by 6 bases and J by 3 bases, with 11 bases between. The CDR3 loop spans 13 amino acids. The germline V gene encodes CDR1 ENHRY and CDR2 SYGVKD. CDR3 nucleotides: TGTGCCATCAGGACGGACAGAGACACTGAAGCTTTCTTT. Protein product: CAIRTDRDTEAFF.

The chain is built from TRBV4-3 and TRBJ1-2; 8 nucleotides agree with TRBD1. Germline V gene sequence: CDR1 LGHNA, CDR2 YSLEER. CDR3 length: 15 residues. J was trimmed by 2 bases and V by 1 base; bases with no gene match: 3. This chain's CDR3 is CASSQGQGFNYGYTF. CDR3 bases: TGCGCCAGCAGCCAAGGACAGGGGTTCAACTATGGCTACACCTTC.

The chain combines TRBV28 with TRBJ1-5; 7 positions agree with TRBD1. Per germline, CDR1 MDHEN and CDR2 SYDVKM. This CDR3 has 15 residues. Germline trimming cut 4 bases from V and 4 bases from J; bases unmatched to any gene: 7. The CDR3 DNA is TGTGCCAGCAGTTCCGGGACAGTAGGGAATCAGCCCCAGCATTTT. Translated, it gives CASSSGTVGNQPQHF. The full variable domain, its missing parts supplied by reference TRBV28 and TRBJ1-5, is DVKVTQSSRYLVKRTGEKVFLECVQDMDHENMFWYRQDPGLGLRLIYFSYDVKMKEKGDIPEGYSVSREKKERFSLILESASTNQTSMYLCASSSGTVGNQPQHFGDGTRLSIL.

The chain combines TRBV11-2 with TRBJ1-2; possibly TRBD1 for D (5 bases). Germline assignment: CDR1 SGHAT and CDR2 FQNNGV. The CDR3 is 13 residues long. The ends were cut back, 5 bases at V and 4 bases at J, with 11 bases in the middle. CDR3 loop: CASSKGVGYGYTF. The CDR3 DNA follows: TGTGCCAGCAGCAAAGGGGTTGGCTATGGCTACACCTTC. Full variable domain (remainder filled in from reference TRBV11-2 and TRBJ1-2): EAGVAQSPRYKIIEKRQSVAFWCNPISGHATLYWYQQILGQGPKLLIQFQNNGVVDDSQLPKDRFSAERLKGVDSTLKIQPAKLEDSAVYLCASSKGVGYGYTFGSGTRLTVV.

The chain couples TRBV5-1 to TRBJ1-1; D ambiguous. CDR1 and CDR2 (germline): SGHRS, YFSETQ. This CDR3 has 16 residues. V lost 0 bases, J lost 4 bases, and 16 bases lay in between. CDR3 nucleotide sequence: TGCGCCAGCAGCTTGGTGGCTTTCCGTCTTATCACTGAAGCTTTCTTT. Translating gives CASSLVAFRLITEAFF.

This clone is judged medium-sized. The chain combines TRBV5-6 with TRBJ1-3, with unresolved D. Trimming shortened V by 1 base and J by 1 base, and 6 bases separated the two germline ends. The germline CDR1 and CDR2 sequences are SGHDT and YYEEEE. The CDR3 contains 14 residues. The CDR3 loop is CASSLWQSGNTIYF. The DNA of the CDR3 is TGTGCCAGCAGCTTGTGGCAGTCTGGAAACACCATATATTTT. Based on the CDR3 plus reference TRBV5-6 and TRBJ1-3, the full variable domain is DAGVTQSPTHLIKTRGQQVTLRCSPKSGHDTVSWYQQALGQGPQFIFQYYEEEERQRGNFPDRFSGHQFPNYSSELNVNALLLGDSALYLCASSLWQSGNTIYFGEGSWLTVV.

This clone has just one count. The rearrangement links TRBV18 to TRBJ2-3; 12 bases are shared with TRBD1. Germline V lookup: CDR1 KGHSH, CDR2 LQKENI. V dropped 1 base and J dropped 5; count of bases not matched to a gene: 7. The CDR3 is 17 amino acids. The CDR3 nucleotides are TGTGCCAGCTCACCACTGCGCCGGGACAGGGGGCGAGATACGCAGTATTTT. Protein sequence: CASSPLRRDRGRDTQYF.

CDR3 nucleotide sequence: TGTGCCTGGGGGGAGAGGGACGAAGCTTTCTTT. Protein sequence: CAWGERDEAFF. The chain employs TRBV30 and TRBJ1-1, with a possible D match to TRBD1 (5 bases). The ends were cut back, 5 bases at V and 8 bases at J, with 12 bases in the middle. The germline V gene has CDR1 GTSNPN and CDR2 SVGIG (reference sequence). The CDR3 spans 11 residues. Full variable domain (rest looked up from reference TRBV30 and TRBJ1-1): SQTIHQWPATLVQPVGSPLSLECTVEGTSNPNLYWYRQAAGRGLQLLFYSVGIGQISSEVPQNLSASRPQDRQFILSSKKLLLSDSGFYLCAWGERDEAFFGQGTRLTVV.

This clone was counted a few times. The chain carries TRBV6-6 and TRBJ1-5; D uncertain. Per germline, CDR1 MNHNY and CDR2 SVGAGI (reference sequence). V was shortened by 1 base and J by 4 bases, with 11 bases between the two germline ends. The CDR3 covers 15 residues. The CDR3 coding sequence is TGTGCCAGCAGTTACTGGGGAATGGCAAATCAGCCCCAGCATTTT. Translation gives CASSYWGMANQPQHF.

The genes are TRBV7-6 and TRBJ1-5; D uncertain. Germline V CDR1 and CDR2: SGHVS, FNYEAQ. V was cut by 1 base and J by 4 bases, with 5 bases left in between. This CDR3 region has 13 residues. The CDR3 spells CASSLVGNQPQHF. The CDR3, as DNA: TGTGCCAGCAGCTTAGTTGGGAATCAGCCCCAGCATTTT.

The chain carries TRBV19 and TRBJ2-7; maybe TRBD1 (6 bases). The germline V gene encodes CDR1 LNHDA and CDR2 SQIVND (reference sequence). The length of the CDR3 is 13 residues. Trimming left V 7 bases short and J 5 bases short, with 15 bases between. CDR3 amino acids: CASKDRRVDEQYF. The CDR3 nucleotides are TGTGCCAGTAAAGACAGGCGGGTCGACGAGCAGTACTTC.